This T cell receptor beta chain was observed in a study of OX40 agonist ivuxolimab in advanced cancers. Turning to the study itself: Intravenous ivuxolimab was administered to patients every 2 weeks at 0.01 to 10 mg/kg.

The CDR3 runs to 16 residues. The germline gives CDR1 LNHNV, CDR2 YYDKDF (reference sequence). The trim removed 5 bases at V and 7 bases at J, leaving 10 bases unmatched. Clones were read by immunoSEQ multiplex PCR, and TCRdb kept only the in-frame ones, dropping some. The repertoire holds about 79,000 clones, with 92% as singletons. The chain links TRBV15 to TRBJ2-2; TRBD2 matches 10 bases. The sequenced sample was CD4+ or CD8+ T cells sorted from blood, obtained in a trial of the OX40 agonist ivuxolimab. This clonotype was sampled from an adult with an advanced solid tumor such as melanoma, head and neck, liver or kidney cancer. The CDR3 is CATSVDQREGHGELFF. CDR3 DNA sequence: TGTGCCACCAGCGTAGACCAGCGGGAGGGGCACGGGGAGCTGTTTTTT.